This TCR beta chain was captured in a study of CD4 T cells in relation to SARS-CoV-2 and coronaviruses. Unexposed donor CD4+ T cells date from about 2011-2019, before the COVID-19 pandemic. After nine to ten days of culture, CD4+ T cells were isolated. Only in-frame clones appear in the TCRdb table, and some are missing; sequencing was by immunoSEQ multiplex PCR. The sample carries 20,000 or so clones, about 80% recorded once. From germline, CDR1 is SGHDN and CDR2 FVKESK. The trim removed 1 base at V and 12 bases at J, leaving 13 bases unmatched. This CDR3 region has 15 residues. Remarks on this clone: The antigen is undetermined.

The clonotype originates from a human donor in good health. The chain is built from TRBV14 and TRBJ2-3, with 7 bases aligning to TRBD1. The sequenced material came from CD4+ T cells from PBMCs, cultured in vitro. The CDR3 DNA sequence: TGTGCCAGCAGCCAAGTACGGACCCCGGACAGGTTTCAGTATTTT. This translates into CASSQVRTPDRFQYF.